This T cell receptor beta chain was identified in a study of blood T cell repertoires in COVID-19. Study context: Acute and convalescent COVID-19 specimens originated in the United States, Italy and Spain. The analysed material was cDNA or gDNA that came from T cells, B-cell-depleted T cells, or PBMCs.

J lost 3 bases, V lost 4 bases, and 7 bases had no gene match. The V gene's germline CDR1 is SGHRS and CDR2 YFSETQ. The CDR3 has 16 amino acids. Original handling: Researchers report that nucleated cell counts were estimated from reference gene primer amplification. TCRdb's copy holds only in-frame clones and misses some; the assay was immunoSEQ multiplex PCR. D and trimming come from the DNA, and the V and J calls and clone size come from that table. The data show around 50,000 clones, with roughly nine tenths seen just once and around 17% held by the top ten. The V call is TRBV5-1, the J call TRBJ1-2; 12 bases match TRBD1. The receptor's source is an older man with active COVID-19. What was sequenced was peripheral blood. CDR3 in amino acids: CASSERDRGLDYGYTF. CDR3 DNA: TGCGCCAGCAGCGAGAGGGACAGGGGGCTCGACTATGGCTACACCTTC. Full variable domain (missing parts from reference TRBV5-1 and TRBJ1-2): KAGVTQTPRYLIKTRGQQVTLSCSPISGHRSVSWYQQTPGQGLQFLFEYFSETQRNKGNFPGRFSGRQFSNSRSEMNVSTLELGDSALYLCASSERDRGLDYGYTFGSGTRLTVV.